Listed here are 10 T cell receptor beta chains from one sample, sequenced in a study of T cells after posttransplantation cyclophosphamide. The method was immunoSEQ multiplex PCR; TCRdb's version includes in-frame clones alone and lacks a portion of them. The data list 2,500 to 3,000 clones, none observed once; over 9.5% falls to the top ten. A marrow graft followed busulfan-fludarabine conditioning, with cyclophosphamide on days +3 and +4. The sequences come from PBMCs, collected after allogeneic stem cell transplant with posttransplant cyclophosphamide. The receptors stem from a male patient in his sixties or seventies who received an allogeneic stem cell transplant from a related donor and was CMV-positive. Some T cells may originate from the graft donor.

This clone was recorded many times. The V and J genes are TRBV18 and TRBJ2-1, with TRBD2 as a possible D gene (6 bases). Trimming took 6 bases from V and 8 from J, leaving 14 bases between them. CDR1 and CDR2 (germline): KGHSH, LQKENI. This CDR3 is 13 amino acids long. CDR3 nucleotide sequence: TGTGCCAGCTCCCGGGACTCCTCCCATGAGCAGTTCTTC. Encoded protein: CASSRDSSHEQFF.

This clone is classed as medium-sized (0.01 to 0.1%). This chain connects TRBV19 to TRBJ1-5, with D uncertain. The CDR3 contains 10 residues. V lost 7 bases and J lost 4, with 2 bases in between. Germline V gene data show CDR1 as LNHDA and CDR2 as SQIVND (reference sequence). The CDR3 sequence: CASTNQPQHF. CDR3 in DNA: TGTGCCAGTACTAATCAGCCCCAGCATTTT.

In this sample, this clone turned up many times. This rearrangement joins TRBV7-9 to TRBJ1-2; D unresolved. Germline assignment: CDR1 SEHNR and CDR2 FQNEAQ (reference sequence). This CDR3 spans 14 amino acids. Trimming removed 5 bases at V and 0 bases at J, with 10 bases between. CDR3 bases: TGTGCCAGCAGCCGCGGAGATACTAACTATGGCTACACCTTC. The encoded protein is CASSRGDTNYGYTF.

This clone was seen repeatedly, ten times or more. The chain couples TRBV5-4 to TRBJ1-2, with unresolved D. V was cut by 0 bases and J by 4 bases, with 7 bases left in between. CDR1 and CDR2 from the germline V gene are SGHNT and YYREEE (reference sequence). The CDR3 is 13 amino acids. CDR3 loop: CASSLDSFYGYTF. CDR3 sequence (DNA): TGTGCCAGCAGCTTGGACAGCTTCTATGGCTACACCTTC.

The sample holds many counts of this clone. The V call is TRBV7-9, the J call TRBJ2-1; tentative D call: TRBD1 (5 bases). CDR1 SEHNR and CDR2 FQNEAQ come from the germline V gene (reference sequence). Trimming left V 5 bases short and J 6 bases short, with 14 bases between. The CDR3 covers 14 residues. The CDR3 region is CASSPVGVVNEQFF. CDR3 bases: TGTGCCAGCAGCCCCGTAGGGGTTGTCAATGAGCAGTTCTTC.

This clone is judged medium-sized (0.01 to 0.1%). The chain joins TRBV18 to TRBJ2-7; no clear D. The germline V gene has CDR1 KGHSH and CDR2 LQKENI. The CDR3 covers 11 residues. V was pared by 3 bases and J by 7 bases, with 7 bases between. CDR3 bases: TGTGCCAGCTCACCCCGCGTTGAGCAGTACTTC. This gives the protein CASSPRVEQYF. The full variable domain, its missing parts supplied by reference TRBV18 and TRBJ2-7, is NAGVMQNPRHLVRRRGQEARLRCSPMKGHSHVYWYRQLPEEGLKFMVYLQKENIIDESGMPKERFSAEFPKEGPSILRIQQVVRGDSAAYFCASSPRVEQYFGPGTRLTVT.

This clone showed up many times. V is TRBV5-1 and J is TRBJ1-5, with a weak D call TRBD1 (5 bases). The CDR3 is 14 residues long. Germline lookup yields CDR1 SGHRS and CDR2 YFSETQ. Between the trimmed V and J ends, which lost 4 bases and 7 bases, there was a span of 15 bases. CDR3 sequence reads: CASSPAGGKQPQHF. The CDR3 DNA is TGCGCCAGCAGCCCCGCCGGGGGTAAGCAGCCCCAGCATTTT.

This clone was recorded many times. The chain employs TRBV13 and TRBJ2-3; maybe TRBD1 (5 bases). The CDR3 covers 19 residues. In germline, CDR1 is PRHDT, CDR2 FYEKMQ (reference sequence). Trimming took off 3 bases at V and 5 bases at J, with 27 bases between the two ends. The CDR3 bases are TGTGCCAGCAGCTTGGTTCCTCTGGCAGGGCGTTCCCGAGGAGATACGCAGTATTTT. Its translation: CASSLVPLAGRSRGDTQYF.

By frequency in the sample, this clone is medium-sized. J is TRBJ1-5 and V is TRBV7-9; TRBD1 matches at 9 bases. This CDR3 comprises 15 residues. The germline CDR1 and CDR2 sequences are SEHNR and FQNEAQ (reference sequence). V dropped 5 bases and J dropped 5; count of bases not matched to a gene: 7. The CDR3 region is CASSGTGSGDQPQHF. In DNA, the CDR3 is TGTGCCAGCAGCGGGACAGGGTCGGGGGATCAGCCCCAGCATTTT.

At least ten counts were recorded for this clone. The chain joins TRBV30 to TRBJ2-1; 12 bases agree with TRBD2. Trimming took 2 bases from V and 9 from J; bases not matched to a gene: 5. This CDR3 comprises 14 residues. The germline V gene encodes CDR1 GTSNPN and CDR2 SVGIG (reference sequence). The DNA of the CDR3 is TGTGCCTGGAGTATGACTAGCGGGAGCTCTGAGCAGTTCTTC. It encodes CAWSMTSGSSEQFF.